This TCR beta chain was obtained from a study of blood T cell repertoires in COVID-19. At the level of the study: Samples taken during acute and convalescent COVID-19 were collected in the United States, Italy and Spain. Sources were T cells, B-cell-depleted T cells, or PBMCs; the material itself was cDNA or gDNA.

This clone was seen a few times. The CDR3 length is 16 residues. V was trimmed by 1 base and J by 1 base, leaving 8 bases between them. CDR1 is MGHDK and CDR2 is SYGVNS in the germline V gene. Per the original data handling: Reference gene primer amplification gave nucleated cell count estimates. Only in-frame clones appear in the TCRdb table, and some are missing; sequencing was by immunoSEQ multiplex PCR. The DNA gave D and trimming, while V, J and clone size come from that table. In the table there are 100,000 to 150,000 clones, around four fifths of which are singletons. The receptor was derived from a man aged 55 to 70 with acute or convalescent COVID-19. Sample: peripheral blood. The chain links TRBV25-1 to TRBJ1-6; D call uncertain. CDR3 bases: TGTGCCAGCAGTGAATTGGGAGCATCCTATAATTCACCCCTCCACTTT. It translates to CASSELGASYNSPLHF.